Listed below are T cell receptor beta chains from one sample, sequenced in a study of blood T cell repertoires in COVID-19. The repertoire was sequenced with immunoSEQ multiplex PCR; TCRdb's copy has only in-frame clones and lacks some. The sample has roughly 66,000 clones, 65% to 90% seen once; the top ten hold roughly 6.7%. Material for sequencing was peripheral blood. These receptors all stem from a man aged 60-69 years with acute or convalescent COVID-19. CDR3s include the opening cysteine and the closing phenylalanine or tryptophan. A D gene is named only where the DNA matches it firmly. Part of the rows lack a size; the others show once, few, many or a class for expanded clones.

DNA: TGTGCCTGGAGTGTATGGGGGACAGGGTTACCCGGGGAGCTGTTTTTT; CDR3: CAWSVWGTGLPGELFF; size: -; J: TRBJ2-2; V: TRBV30; D: TRBD1
DNA: TGTGCCAGTAGTATAGGGGGGACAGGGGGCAATCAGCCCCAGCATTTT; CDR3: CASSIGGTGGNQPQHF; size: once; J: TRBJ1-5; V: TRBV19; D: TRBD1
DNA: TGTGCCAGCAGCTTATTGGCGGGGGGGAGCACAGATACGCAGTATTTT; CDR3: CASSLLAGGSTDTQYF; size: -; J: TRBJ2-3; V: TRBV7-2; D: TRBD2
DNA: TGTGCCAGCAGTGCAGGTCCTAATTCACCCCTCCACTTT; CDR3: CASSAGPNSPLHF; size: -; J: TRBJ1-6; V: TRBV2; D: -
DNA: TGCGCCAGCAGCCAGTCGGGACAGGGGTTCTATGGCTACACCTTC; CDR3: CASSQSGQGFYGYTF; size: -; J: TRBJ1-2; V: TRBV4-1; D: TRBD1
DNA: TGTGCCAGCAGCGTAGTTGAGGATTTTTATGGCTACACCTTC; CDR3: CASSVVEDFYGYTF; size: -; J: TRBJ1-2; V: TRBV9; D: -
DNA: TGTGCCAGCTCACCACTCGGCCCCGCGGGGGGGGGAGAGACCCAGTACTTC; CDR3: CASSPLGPAGGGETQYF; size: once; J: TRBJ2-5; V: TRBV18; D: TRBD2
DNA: TGCGCCAGCAGCTCTGACACTAGAGCTAACTATGGCTACACCTTC; CDR3: CASSSDTRANYGYTF; size: many; J: TRBJ1-2; V: TRBV5-1; D: -
DNA: TGTGCCAGCTCTAGGGGGGGTCCCACTGAAGCTTTCTTT; CDR3: CASSRGGPTEAFF; size: once; J: TRBJ1-1; V: TRBV12-3/TRBV12-4; D: -
DNA: TGTGCCATCAGTGAGCAGGGGGATACGCAGTATTTT; CDR3: CAISEQGDTQYF; size: -; J: TRBJ2-3; V: TRBV10-3; D: -
DNA: TGTGCCAGCAGTAACCCGAGCGATAGTGAAAAACTGTTTTTT; CDR3: CASSNPSDSEKLFF; size: few; J: TRBJ1-4; V: TRBV6-5; D: -
DNA: TGTGCCAGCAGCTTCTCCGGGGGGGGCGCCTATCAGCCCCAGCATTTT; CDR3: CASSFSGGGAYQPQHF; size: once; J: TRBJ1-5; V: TRBV7-2; D: -
DNA: TGTGCCACCAGTGACCCCGGACAGGGGAGCACAGATACGCAGTATTTT; CDR3: CATSDPGQGSTDTQYF; size: -; J: TRBJ2-3; V: TRBV24-1; D: TRBD1
DNA: TGTGCCAGCAGCTTAGTGGGGGGGTCTAACTATGGCTACACCTTC; CDR3: CASSLVGGSNYGYTF; size: -; J: TRBJ1-2; V: TRBV7-2; D: -
DNA: TGTGCCAGCAGCAAGGGGTCTTACGAGCAGTACTTC; CDR3: CASSKGSYEQYF; size: -; J: TRBJ2-7; V: TRBV6-2/TRBV6-3; D: -
DNA: TGTGCCAGTAGTACCCGGGACTCCTTCGTTGGCTATGGCTACACCTTC; CDR3: CASSTRDSFVGYGYTF; size: -; J: TRBJ1-2; V: TRBV19; D: -
DNA: TGTGCCACCAGTGACCCAGGGAAGAGCTCCTATAATTCACCCCTCCACTTT; CDR3: CATSDPGKSSYNSPLHF; size: -; J: TRBJ1-6; V: TRBV24-1; D: -
DNA: TGTGCCAGCAGTTACGGGGGCCTGGGAAATCAGCCCCAGCATTTT; CDR3: CASSYGGLGNQPQHF; size: few; J: TRBJ1-5; V: TRBV6-2/TRBV6-3; D: -
DNA: TGTGCCAGTAGTGGACTAGCGGGGACTACCTACAATGAGCAGTTCTTC; CDR3: CASSGLAGTTYNEQFF; size: few; J: TRBJ2-1; V: TRBV19; D: TRBD2
DNA: TGCGCCAGCAGATTAGGGGGCAACGGGGAGCTGTTTTTT; CDR3: CASRLGGNGELFF; size: -; J: TRBJ2-2; V: TRBV10-1; D: TRBD1
DNA: TGCAGCGTTGAAGATGACAGGGGGCCCTATGGCTACACCTTC; CDR3: CSVEDDRGPYGYTF; size: -; J: TRBJ1-2; V: TRBV29-1; D: TRBD1
DNA: TGCGCCAGCAGCCAAGATACGGCAGGGTTAAACATTCAGTACTTC; CDR3: CASSQDTAGLNIQYF; size: -; J: TRBJ2-4; V: TRBV4-3; D: -
DNA: TGTGCCAGCAGCGTAGGTGGGACAGGGATTACTGGAAACACCATATATTTT; CDR3: CASSVGGTGITGNTIYF; size: -; J: TRBJ1-3; V: TRBV9; D: TRBD1
DNA: TGTGCCAGCAGTTACATCTTAGGAGGGCCCCAGGACAATTCACCCCTCCACTTT; CDR3: CASSYILGGPQDNSPLHF; size: once; J: TRBJ1-6; V: TRBV6-2/TRBV6-3; D: -
DNA: TGTGCCAGCAGCTTGGTTGGCCCAGGGAACCCTGAAGCTTTCTTT; CDR3: CASSLVGPGNPEAFF; size: -; J: TRBJ1-1; V: TRBV5-6; D: -
DNA: TGTGCCAGCAGTATACGGGGAACCGGGGAGCTGTTTTTT; CDR3: CASSIRGTGELFF; size: -; J: TRBJ2-2; V: TRBV2; D: -
DNA: TGTGCCAGCAGCCCCCATGAGTCCAGGGTGAACTATGGCTACACCTTC; CDR3: CASSPHESRVNYGYTF; size: -; J: TRBJ1-2; V: TRBV11-2; D: -
DNA: TGCGCCAGCAGTTCCCAACCGGGGGCCTACGAGCAGTACTTC; CDR3: CASSSQPGAYEQYF; size: -; J: TRBJ2-7; V: TRBV5-1; D: -
DNA: TGTGCCATCAGTGTTTATAGCGGGGGGGCAACCTACAATGAGCAGTTCTTC; CDR3: CAISVYSGGATYNEQFF; size: -; J: TRBJ2-1; V: TRBV10-3; D: TRBD2
DNA: TGTGCCAGCAGCTTCTCTACAGGCGGGGACACTGAAGCTTTCTTT; CDR3: CASSFSTGGDTEAFF; size: -; J: TRBJ1-1; V: TRBV5-4; D: -
DNA: TGTGCCAGCAGCGCCTCTTCGGGGGGCTACACCTTC; CDR3: CASSASSGGYTF; size: once; J: TRBJ1-2; V: TRBV7-2; D: -
DNA: TGTGCCAGCAGCCAAGTACCGGGAAAGGTAGAAGCACACGATGAGCAGTTCTTC; CDR3: CASSQVPGKVEAHDEQFF; size: -; J: TRBJ2-1; V: TRBV14; D: -
DNA: TGTGCCAGAAAAAAGACAGGTCCGTGGGGCTACACCTTC; CDR3: CARKKTGPWGYTF; size: -; J: TRBJ1-2; V: TRBV9; D: -
DNA: TGTGCCAGCAGTTCGACAGTCGAAGCTTTCTTT; CDR3: CASSSTVEAFF; size: -; J: TRBJ1-1; V: TRBV6-6; D: -
DNA: TGTGCCAGCAGCTTAGGGGGACAGAGAAAAAACATTCAGTACTTC; CDR3: CASSLGGQRKNIQYF; size: -; J: TRBJ2-4; V: TRBV11-2; D: TRBD1
DNA: TGTGCCAGCAGCTTCAGGGGCGGGACCGGGGAGCTGTTTTTT; CDR3: CASSFRGGTGELFF; size: -; J: TRBJ2-2; V: TRBV7-2; D: -
DNA: TGTGCCAGCAGTCTTCCGGGACAGGGTATAGGCGGCTACACCTTC; CDR3: CASSLPGQGIGGYTF; size: -; J: TRBJ1-2; V: TRBV6-2/TRBV6-3; D: TRBD1
DNA: TGTGCCAGCAGCAATACAGTGGGCACTGAAGCTTTCTTT; CDR3: CASSNTVGTEAFF; size: -; J: TRBJ1-1; V: TRBV7-9; D: -
DNA: TGTGCCAGCAGATCAACTGCGAACACTGAAGCTTTCTTT; CDR3: CASRSTANTEAFF; size: -; J: TRBJ1-1; V: TRBV6-5; D: -
DNA: TGTGCCAGCAGCCAAGATTTCACAGCTCTTAATGAAAAACTGTTTTTT; CDR3: CASSQDFTALNEKLFF; size: -; J: TRBJ1-4; V: TRBV3-1/TRBV3-2; D: -
DNA: TGTGCCTGGATGCGGGAAAGGGAGAGGAACTATGGCTACACCTTC; CDR3: CAWMRERERNYGYTF; size: -; J: TRBJ1-2; V: TRBV30; D: -
DNA: TGTGCCAGTAGTTCTCTTTACCAGGAGGATCAGCCCCAGCATTTT; CDR3: CASSSLYQEDQPQHF; size: medium-sized; J: TRBJ1-5; V: TRBV19; D: -
DNA: TGTGCCAGCAGCTCAGGAGGGGTGGCAGATACGCAGTATTTT; CDR3: CASSSGGVADTQYF; size: -; J: TRBJ2-3; V: TRBV5-5; D: -
DNA: TGCGCCAGCAGCGACAGGGGAGGGTTGCAAGAGACCCAGTACTTC; CDR3: CASSDRGGLQETQYF; size: -; J: TRBJ2-5; V: TRBV5-1; D: -
DNA: TGTGCCAGCAGCTTAGTCGGTGGTTTACCTGAAGCTTTCTTT; CDR3: CASSLVGGLPEAFF; size: -; J: TRBJ1-1; V: TRBV7-9; D: -
DNA: TGTGCCAGCAGCATCACCTCGGACAGCCTCTCTGGAAACACCATATATTTT; CDR3: CASSITSDSLSGNTIYF; size: -; J: TRBJ1-3; V: TRBV11-2; D: -
DNA: TGTGCCAGCAGCTTAGGCGGAGACACTGAAGCTTTCTTT; CDR3: CASSLGGDTEAFF; size: -; J: TRBJ1-1; V: TRBV11-1; D: -
DNA: TGCAGCGTCCCGGAGCCTTCTAACTATGGCTACACCTTC; CDR3: CSVPEPSNYGYTF; size: -; J: TRBJ1-2; V: TRBV29-1; D: -
DNA: TGCGCCAGCAGCTTGACCCGGCGGGGCTACACCTTC; CDR3: CASSLTRRGYTF; size: -; J: TRBJ1-2; V: TRBV5-1; D: -
DNA: TGTGCCAGCAGCCGAGACAGGGGGCCCTCCGAGCAGTACTTC; CDR3: CASSRDRGPSEQYF; size: -; J: TRBJ2-7; V: TRBV6-2/TRBV6-3; D: TRBD1
DNA: TGCGCCAGCAGCCTAGGGGGAAAATCAGACTACGAGCAGTACTTC; CDR3: CASSLGGKSDYEQYF; size: -; J: TRBJ2-7; V: TRBV5-1; D: -